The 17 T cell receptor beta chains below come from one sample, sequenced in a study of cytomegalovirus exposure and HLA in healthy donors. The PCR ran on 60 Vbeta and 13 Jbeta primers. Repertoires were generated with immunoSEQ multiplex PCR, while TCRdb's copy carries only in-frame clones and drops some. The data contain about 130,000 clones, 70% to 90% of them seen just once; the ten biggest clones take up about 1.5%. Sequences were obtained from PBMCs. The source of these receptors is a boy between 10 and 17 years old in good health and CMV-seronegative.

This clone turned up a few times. CDR3 sequence: CASRDRGNTEAFF. The CDR3 coding sequence is TGTGCCAGCAGGGACAGGGGGAACACTGAAGCTTTCTTT. V is TRBV6-5 and J is TRBJ1-1, with 9 positions matching TRBD1. The CDR3 runs to 13 residues. Per germline, CDR1 MNHEY and CDR2 SVGAGI. With 6 bases clipped from V and 1 base from J, the junction kept 0 bases outside the gene matches.

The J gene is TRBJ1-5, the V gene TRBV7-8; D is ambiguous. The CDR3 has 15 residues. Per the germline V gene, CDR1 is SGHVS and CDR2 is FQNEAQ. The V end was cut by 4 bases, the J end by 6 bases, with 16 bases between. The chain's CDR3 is CASSSRVGGSQPQHF. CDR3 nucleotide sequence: TGTGCCAGCAGCTCTCGGGTGGGAGGGAGTCAGCCCCAGCATTTT.

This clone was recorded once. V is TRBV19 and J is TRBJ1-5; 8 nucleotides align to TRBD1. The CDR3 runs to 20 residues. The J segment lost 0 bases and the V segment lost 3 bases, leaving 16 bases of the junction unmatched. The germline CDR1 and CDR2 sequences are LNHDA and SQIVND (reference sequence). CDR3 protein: CASSISSVDRGSYSNQPQHF. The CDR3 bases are TGTGCCAGTAGTATCTCATCTGTTGACAGGGGATCCTATAGCAATCAGCCCCAGCATTTT.

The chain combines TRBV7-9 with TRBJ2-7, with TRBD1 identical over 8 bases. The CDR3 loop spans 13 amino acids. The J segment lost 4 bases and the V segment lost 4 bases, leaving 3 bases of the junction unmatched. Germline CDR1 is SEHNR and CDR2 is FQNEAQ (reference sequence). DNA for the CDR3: TGTGCCAGCAGCTCCGACAGGGGTTACGAGCAGTACTTC. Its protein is CASSSDRGYEQYF.

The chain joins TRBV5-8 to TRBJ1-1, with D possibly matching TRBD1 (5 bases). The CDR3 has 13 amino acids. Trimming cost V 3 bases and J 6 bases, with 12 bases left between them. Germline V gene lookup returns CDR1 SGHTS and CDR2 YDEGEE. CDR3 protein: CASSSGGTSEAFF. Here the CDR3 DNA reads TGTGCCAGCAGCTCCGGGGGTACCTCTGAAGCTTTCTTT.

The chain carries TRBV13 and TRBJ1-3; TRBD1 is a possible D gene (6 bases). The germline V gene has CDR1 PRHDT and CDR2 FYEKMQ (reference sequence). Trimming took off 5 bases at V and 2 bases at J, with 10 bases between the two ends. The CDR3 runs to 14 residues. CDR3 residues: CASSRQAPGNTIYF. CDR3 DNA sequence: TGTGCCAGCAGCCGACAGGCGCCTGGAAACACCATATATTTT.

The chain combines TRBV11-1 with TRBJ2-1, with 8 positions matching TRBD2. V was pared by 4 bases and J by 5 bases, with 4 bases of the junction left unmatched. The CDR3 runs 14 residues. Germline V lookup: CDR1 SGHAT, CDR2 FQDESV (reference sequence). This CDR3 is CASSWGLENNEQFF. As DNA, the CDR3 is TGTGCCAGCAGCTGGGGACTAGAGAACAATGAGCAGTTCTTC.

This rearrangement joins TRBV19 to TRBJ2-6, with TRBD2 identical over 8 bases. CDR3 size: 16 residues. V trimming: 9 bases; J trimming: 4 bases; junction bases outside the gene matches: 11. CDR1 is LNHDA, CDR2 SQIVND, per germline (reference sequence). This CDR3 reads CASGGLAVPGANVLTF. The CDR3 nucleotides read TGTGCCAGCGGAGGACTAGCCGTACCCGGGGCCAACGTCCTGACTTTC.

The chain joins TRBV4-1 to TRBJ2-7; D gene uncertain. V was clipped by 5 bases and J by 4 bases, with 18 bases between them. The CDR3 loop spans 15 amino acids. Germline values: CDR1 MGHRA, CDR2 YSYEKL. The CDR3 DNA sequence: TGCGCCAGCAGCGCTGACCAGGCTTCCCTATACGAGCAGTACTTC. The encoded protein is CASSADQASLYEQYF.

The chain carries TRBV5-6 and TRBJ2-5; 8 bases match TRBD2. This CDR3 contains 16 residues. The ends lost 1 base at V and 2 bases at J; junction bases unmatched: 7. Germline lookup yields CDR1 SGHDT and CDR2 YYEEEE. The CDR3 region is CASSLFGGRQQETQYF. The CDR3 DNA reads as TGTGCCAGCAGCTTGTTTGGCGGGAGGCAACAAGAGACCCAGTACTTC.

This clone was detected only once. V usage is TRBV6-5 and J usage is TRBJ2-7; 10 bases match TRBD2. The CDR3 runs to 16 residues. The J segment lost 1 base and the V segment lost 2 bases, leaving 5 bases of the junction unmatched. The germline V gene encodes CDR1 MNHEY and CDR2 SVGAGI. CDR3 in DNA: TGTGCCAGCAGTTACGATCTAGCGGGAGCGTCCTACGAGCAGTACTTC. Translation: CASSYDLAGASYEQYF.

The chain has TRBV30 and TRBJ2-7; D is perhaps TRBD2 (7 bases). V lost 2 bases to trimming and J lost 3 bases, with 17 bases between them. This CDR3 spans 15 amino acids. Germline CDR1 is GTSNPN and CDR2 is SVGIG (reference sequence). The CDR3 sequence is CAWSPEGGPDYEQYF. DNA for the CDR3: TGTGCCTGGAGTCCGGAGGGGGGGCCCGACTACGAGCAGTACTTC.

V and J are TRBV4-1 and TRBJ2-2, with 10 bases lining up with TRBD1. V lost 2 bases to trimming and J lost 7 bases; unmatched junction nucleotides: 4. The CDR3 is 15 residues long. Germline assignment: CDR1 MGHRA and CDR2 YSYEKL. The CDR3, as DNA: TGCGCCAGCAGCCAACCGACAGGGGGCGGCGGGGAGCTGTTTTTT. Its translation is CASSQPTGGGGELFF.

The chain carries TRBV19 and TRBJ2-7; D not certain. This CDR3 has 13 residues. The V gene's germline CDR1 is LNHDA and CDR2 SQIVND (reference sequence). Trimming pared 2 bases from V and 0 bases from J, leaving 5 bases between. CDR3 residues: CASSISSSYEQYF. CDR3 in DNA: TGTGCCAGTAGTATATCCAGCTCCTACGAGCAGTACTTC.

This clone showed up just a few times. CDR3 region: CASSQRGGEGQPQHF. The CDR3 region has the DNA TGTGCCAGCAGCCAACGGGGAGGGGAGGGTCAGCCCCAGCATTTT. The gene calls are TRBV5-6 and TRBJ1-5, with D perhaps TRBD1 (5 bases). With 4 bases removed from V and 6 bases from J, the gap between germline ends came to 17 bases. The CDR3 spans 15 residues. Germline V CDR1 and CDR2: SGHDT, YYEEEE. Complete variable domain (other parts from reference TRBV5-6 and TRBJ1-5): DAGVTQSPTHLIKTRGQQVTLRCSPKSGHDTVSWYQQALGQGPQFIFQYYEEEERQRGNFPDRFSGHQFPNYSSELNVNALLLGDSALYLCASSQRGGEGQPQHFGDGTRLSIL.

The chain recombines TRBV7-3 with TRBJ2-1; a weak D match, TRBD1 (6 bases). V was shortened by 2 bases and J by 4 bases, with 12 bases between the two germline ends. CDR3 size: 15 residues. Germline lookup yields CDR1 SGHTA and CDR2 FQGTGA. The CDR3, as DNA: TGTGCCAGCAGCTTATCGGCAGGGGTTTACAATGAGCAGTTCTTC. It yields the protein CASSLSAGVYNEQFF.

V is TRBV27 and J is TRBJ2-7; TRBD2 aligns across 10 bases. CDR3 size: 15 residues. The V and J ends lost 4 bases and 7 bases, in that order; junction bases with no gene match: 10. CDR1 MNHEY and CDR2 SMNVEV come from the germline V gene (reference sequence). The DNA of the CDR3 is TGTGCCAGCAGTTCGAGGACTAGCGGAGCCGGGGAGCAGTACTTC. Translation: CASSSRTSGAGEQYF.